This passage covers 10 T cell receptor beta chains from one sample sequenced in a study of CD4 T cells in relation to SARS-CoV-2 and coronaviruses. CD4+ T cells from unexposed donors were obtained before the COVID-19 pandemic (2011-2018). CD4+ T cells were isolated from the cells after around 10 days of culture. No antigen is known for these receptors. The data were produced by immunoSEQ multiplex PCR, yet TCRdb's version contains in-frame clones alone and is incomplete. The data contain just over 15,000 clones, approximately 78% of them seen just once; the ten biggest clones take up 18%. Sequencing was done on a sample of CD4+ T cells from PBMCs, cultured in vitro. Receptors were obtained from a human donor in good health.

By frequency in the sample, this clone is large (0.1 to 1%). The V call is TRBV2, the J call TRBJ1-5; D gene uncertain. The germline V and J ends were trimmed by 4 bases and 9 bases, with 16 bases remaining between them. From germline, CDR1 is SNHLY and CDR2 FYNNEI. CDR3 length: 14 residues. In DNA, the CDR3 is TGTGCCAGCAGTGCCGACAACAATGTTTCGCCCCAGCATTTT. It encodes CASSADNNVSPQHF.

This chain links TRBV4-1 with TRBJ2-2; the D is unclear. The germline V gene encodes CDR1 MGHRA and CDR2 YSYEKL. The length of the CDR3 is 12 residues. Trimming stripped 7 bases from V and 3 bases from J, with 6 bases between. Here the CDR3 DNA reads TGCGCCAGCAAAGAAGACACCGGGGAGCTGTTTTTT. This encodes CASKEDTGELFF.

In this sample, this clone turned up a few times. The DNA of the CDR3 is TGTGCCAGTAGTAGGGGACTAGCGGGAGGTCCCACCGGGGAGCTGTTTTTT. This translates into CASSRGLAGGPTGELFF. This chain uses TRBV19 with TRBJ2-2; 15 bases agree with TRBD2. The CDR3 runs 17 residues. J lost 4 bases, V lost 4 bases, and 4 bases had no gene match. The germline V gene has CDR1 LNHDA and CDR2 SQIVND (reference sequence).

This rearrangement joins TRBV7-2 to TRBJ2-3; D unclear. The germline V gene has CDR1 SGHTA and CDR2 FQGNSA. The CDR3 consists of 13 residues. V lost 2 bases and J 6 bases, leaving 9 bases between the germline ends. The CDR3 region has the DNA TGTGCCAGCAGCTTACTATCTGGCGATACGCAGTATTTT. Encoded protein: CASSLLSGDTQYF.

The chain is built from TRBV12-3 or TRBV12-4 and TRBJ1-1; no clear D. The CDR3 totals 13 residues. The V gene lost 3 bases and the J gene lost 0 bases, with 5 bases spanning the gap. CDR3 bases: TGTGCCAGCAGTTTGGGAGTGAACACTGAAGCTTTCTTT. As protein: CASSLGVNTEAFF.

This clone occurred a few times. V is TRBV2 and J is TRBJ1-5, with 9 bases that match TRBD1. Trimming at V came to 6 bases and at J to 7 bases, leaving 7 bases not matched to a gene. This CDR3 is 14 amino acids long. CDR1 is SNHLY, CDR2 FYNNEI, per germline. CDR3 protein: CASSLDRGYQPQHF. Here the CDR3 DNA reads TGTGCCAGCAGCCTTGACAGGGGGTACCAGCCCCAGCATTTT.

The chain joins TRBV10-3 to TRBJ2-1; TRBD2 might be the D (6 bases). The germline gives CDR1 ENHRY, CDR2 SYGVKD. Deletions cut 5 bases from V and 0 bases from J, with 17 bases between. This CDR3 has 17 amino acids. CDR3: CAISFSGTFSSYNEQFF. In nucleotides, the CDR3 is TGTGCCATCAGTTTTTCAGGGACTTTCAGCTCCTACAATGAGCAGTTCTTC.

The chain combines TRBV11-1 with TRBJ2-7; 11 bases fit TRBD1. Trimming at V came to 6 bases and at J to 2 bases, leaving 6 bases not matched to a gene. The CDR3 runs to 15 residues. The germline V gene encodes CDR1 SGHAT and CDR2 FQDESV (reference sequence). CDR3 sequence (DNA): TGTGCCAGCAGGAAGACGGACAGGGGGCCCTACGAGCAGTACTTC. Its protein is CASRKTDRGPYEQYF.

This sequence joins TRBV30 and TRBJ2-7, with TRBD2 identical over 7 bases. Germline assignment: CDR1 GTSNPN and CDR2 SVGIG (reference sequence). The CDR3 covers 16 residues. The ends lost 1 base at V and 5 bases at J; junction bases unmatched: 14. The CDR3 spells CAWSGSGGGPLNEQYF. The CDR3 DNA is TGTGCCTGGAGTGGGTCTGGGGGAGGGCCGTTGAACGAGCAGTACTTC. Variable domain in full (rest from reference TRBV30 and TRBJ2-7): SQTIHQWPATLVQPVGSPLSLECTVEGTSNPNLYWYRQAAGRGLQLLFYSVGIGQISSEVPQNLSASRPQDRQFILSSKKLLLSDSGFYLCAWSGSGGGPLNEQYFGPGTRLTVT.

The DNA for the CDR3 is TGTGCCAGCAGTTTCCTAGTCCACGAGCAGTACTTC. Amino acids: CASSFLVHEQYF. The rearrangement links TRBV28 to TRBJ2-7, with D unclear. V dropped 3 bases and J dropped 5 bases, with 8 bases sitting between them. This CDR3 comprises 12 residues. Germline values: CDR1 MDHEN, CDR2 SYDVKM.